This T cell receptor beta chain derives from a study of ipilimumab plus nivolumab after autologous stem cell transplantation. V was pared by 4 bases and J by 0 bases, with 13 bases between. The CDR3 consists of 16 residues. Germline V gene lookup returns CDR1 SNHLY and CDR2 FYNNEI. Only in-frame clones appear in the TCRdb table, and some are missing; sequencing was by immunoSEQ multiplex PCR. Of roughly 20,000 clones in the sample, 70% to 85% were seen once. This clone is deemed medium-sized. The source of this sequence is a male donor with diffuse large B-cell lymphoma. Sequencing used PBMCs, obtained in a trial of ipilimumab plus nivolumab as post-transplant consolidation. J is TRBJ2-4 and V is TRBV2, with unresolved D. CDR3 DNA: TGTGCCAGCAGTGTGGCGGAGACTCTAGCCAAAAACATTCAGTACTTC. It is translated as CASSVAETLAKNIQYF.